This T cell receptor beta chain was documented in a study of T cell changes during pregnancy in multiple sclerosis. The repertoire was sequenced with immunoSEQ multiplex PCR; TCRdb's copy has only in-frame clones and lacks some. Of 35,000 to 45,000 clones listed, 70% to 90% are singletons. V was clipped by 2 bases and J by 4 bases, with 10 bases between them. Germline V CDR1 and CDR2: SGDLS, YYNGEE. This CDR3 comprises 14 residues. V is TRBV9 and J is TRBJ1-3; no definite D call. The starting material was CD4+ T cells from peripheral blood mononuclear cells, obtained in the first trimester of pregnancy. This receptor was taken from a female donor with multiple sclerosis, enrolled in a pregnancy study. CDR3 bases: TGTGCCAGCAGCGTCCAAGGAGGGGGAAACACCATATATTTT. It codes for CASSVQGGGNTIYF.